This T cell receptor beta chain derives from a study of cytomegalovirus exposure and HLA in healthy donors. The V gene's germline CDR1 is SGDLS and CDR2 YYNGEE. The CDR3 is made up of 15 amino acids. The V end lost 1 base, the J end lost 4 bases, and 13 bases lay between the germline ends. Study-level points and caveats: A list of roughly 180 TCR beta chains associated with cytomegalovirus was given. Published work reported that the classifier diagnosed cytomegalovirus status with high specificity and sensitivity. In vitro experiments confirmed that three CMV-associated chains were specific for CMV antigens. Generally TCR sequences proved uncommon, though certain public TCRs appeared in numerous donors.

About this clone: Its antigen is currently unknown.

Generated by immunoSEQ multiplex PCR, the TCRdb table keeps only in-frame clones and is missing some. The repertoire has more than 95,000 clones, about nine tenths of them found once; the top ten carry 1.5% to 2%. Source material: PBMCs. The V and J genes are TRBV9 and TRBJ2-3; tentatively, D is TRBD2 (5 bases). The source of this sequence is a woman under 30 in good health and CMV-seronegative. CDR3 coding DNA: TGTGCCAGCAGCGTATGGGGTCTAGCCGCAGATACGCAGTATTTT. Residues: CASSVWGLAADTQYF.